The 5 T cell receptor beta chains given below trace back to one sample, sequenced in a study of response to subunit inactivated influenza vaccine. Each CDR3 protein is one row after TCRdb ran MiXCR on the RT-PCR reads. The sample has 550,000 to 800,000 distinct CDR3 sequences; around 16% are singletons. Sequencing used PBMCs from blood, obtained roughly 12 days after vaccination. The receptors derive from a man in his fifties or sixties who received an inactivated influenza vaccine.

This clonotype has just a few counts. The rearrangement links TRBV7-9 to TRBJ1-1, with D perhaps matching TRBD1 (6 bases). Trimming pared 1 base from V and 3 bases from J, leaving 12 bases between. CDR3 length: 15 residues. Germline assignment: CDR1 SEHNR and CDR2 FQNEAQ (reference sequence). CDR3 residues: CASSLVSAGDTEAFF. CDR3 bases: TGTGCCAGCAGCTTAGTGTCGGCAGGGGACACTGAAGCTTTCTTT. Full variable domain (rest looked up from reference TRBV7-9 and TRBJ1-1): DTGVSQNPRHKITKRGQNVTFRCDPISEHNRLYWYRQTLGQGPEFLTYFQNEAQLEKSRLLSDRFSAERPKGSFSTLEIQRTEQGDSAMYLCASSLVSAGDTEAFFGQGTRLTVV.

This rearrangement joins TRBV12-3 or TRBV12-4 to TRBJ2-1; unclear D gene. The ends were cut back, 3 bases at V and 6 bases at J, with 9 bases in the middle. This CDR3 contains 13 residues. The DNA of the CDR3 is TGTGCCAGCAGTTTCTATCGGGCCAATGAGCAGTTCTTC. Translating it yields CASSFYRANEQFF.

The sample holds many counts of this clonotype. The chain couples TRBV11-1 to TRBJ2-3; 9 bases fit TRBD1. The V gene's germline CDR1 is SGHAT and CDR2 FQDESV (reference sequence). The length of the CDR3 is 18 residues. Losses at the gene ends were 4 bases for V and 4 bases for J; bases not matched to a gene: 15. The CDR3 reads CASSSGVGQGLKADTQYF. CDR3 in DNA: TGTGCCAGCAGCTCCGGGGTAGGACAGGGGCTTAAAGCAGATACGCAGTATTTT.

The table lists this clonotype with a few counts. The CDR3 region has the DNA TGTGCCAGCAGCCGGTCGGGGGGCTCATTCGCCGAGCAGTACTTC. It translates to CASSRSGGSFAEQYF. The chain has TRBV21-1 and TRBJ2-7; the DNA was not compared with TRBD1, the D call given in the table. TRBV21-1 is listed as a pseudogene. The CDR3 totals 15 residues.

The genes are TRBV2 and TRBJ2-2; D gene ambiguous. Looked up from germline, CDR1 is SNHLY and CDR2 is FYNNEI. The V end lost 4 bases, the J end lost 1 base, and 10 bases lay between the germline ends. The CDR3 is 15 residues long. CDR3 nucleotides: TGTGCCAGCAGTGTGAGGTCCGTGAACACCGGGGAGCTGTTTTTT. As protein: CASSVRSVNTGELFF.